These T cell receptor beta chains were read from a single sample in a study of beta chain features in type 1 diabetes. TCRdb's table, derived via immunoSEQ multiplex PCR, lists solely in-frame clones and lacks some. The top ten hold about 1% of the sample, which has almost 350,000 clones, roughly a tenth seen once. Sequencing was done on a sample of central memory CD4+ T cells from blood. All receptors come from a man aged 30-40 years with type 1 diabetes. CDR3s leave out the opening cysteine and the closing phenylalanine or tryptophan. Clone size is stated in some rows and not others, as once, few, many or a class when expanded.

abundance	j_gene	v_gene	CDR3aa
-	TRBJ1-5	TRBV4-1	ASSQAGSSALNQPQH
few	TRBJ2-3	TRBV4-3	ASSLDSGIRVDTQY
once	TRBJ2-2	TRBV5-1	ASSLGHNTGELF
few	TRBJ2-3	TRBV4-3	ASSQGQGPDTQY
few	TRBJ1-1	TRBV6-6	ASREGRDTEAF
few	TRBJ2-1	TRBV19	ACISGGGTEQF
-	TRBJ1-1	TRBV29-1	SAQTGGNTEAF
few	TRBJ1-1	TRBV19	ASSPRGGWGTEAF
-	TRBJ1-5	TRBV5-1	ASSVGPGQPQH
few	TRBJ2-7	TRBV7-2	ASSLDPGVGYEQY
-	TRBJ1-4	TRBV7-9	ASSLQSNEKLF
-	TRBJ1-6	TRBV6-5	ASNPTNSPLH
few	TRBJ2-3	TRBV4-3	ATGRDRYTDTQY
once	TRBJ2-5	TRBV28	ASSLGLQETQY
many	TRBJ2-2	TRBV18	ASSLGQGITGELF
-	TRBJ2-3	TRBV11-2	ASSLAQYGADTQY
-	TRBJ1-6	TRBV6-5	ASSWGQGDVHSPLH
-	TRBJ2-5	TRBV5-1	ASTPGQLQETQY
-	TRBJ2-1	TRBV10-3	AISPGQGYNEQF
-	TRBJ1-1	TRBV29-1	SVPTGGRKAF
-	TRBJ1-2	TRBV20-1	STEHLDGYT
-	TRBJ1-2	TRBV7-2	ASSNSGYGYT
few	TRBJ2-7	TRBV7-2	ASSPRRDSYEQY
-	TRBJ1-1	TRBV20-1	SGRDPPEAF
few	TRBJ2-7	TRBV20-1	MPPGFGEQY
-	TRBJ2-1	TRBV30	ADGTGDNEQF
many	TRBJ2-2	TRBV19	ASRAQGPGELF
few	TRBJ2-5	TRBV9	ASSVTMFMETQY
few	TRBJ2-2	TRBV7-2	ASSAQAGGNTGELF
few	TRBJ1-5	TRBV18	ASSPGQGHQPQH
few	TRBJ2-3	TRBV5-4	ASSWGTQRDTQY
-	TRBJ1-4	TRBV5-6	ASSPWRTNEKLF
-	TRBJ1-2	TRBV7-2	ASRGPGGGYT
few	TRBJ2-6	TRBV2	ASSELRAGANVLT
few	TRBJ1-6	TRBV9	ASSKVQGASPLH
few	TRBJ2-1	TRBV7-9	ASSRDPGEQF
-	TRBJ2-5	TRBV7-2	ASSLANGETQY
many	TRBJ1-2	TRBV19	ASSILVTSPGYT
few	TRBJ2-3	TRBV7-2	ATQGGVNTDTQY